This TCR beta chain is from a study of post-analysis software for immune sequencing data (dated by TCRdb to between 2014 and 2016). Regarding the complete study: The recorded disease courses included relapsing-remitting, secondary progressive and progressive-relapsing multiple sclerosis, and some patients had no subtype annotation. The patient repertoires were set against around eleven previously published healthy control repertoires from donors whose ages ranged from 6 to 25 years. A subset of samples was prepared in parallel using single-end sample barcoding, then pooled and co-amplified after Illumina adapter ligation.

TCR beta repertoires were profiled from peripheral blood of about a dozen young patients with multiple sclerosis to demonstrate the VDJtools post-analysis software. The patients with multiple sclerosis were children and adolescents between 6 and 15 years of age. What the authors observed across the whole study: Direct clustering with F measure revealed strong co-clustering of samples prepared in the same batch, which led to a batch-effect correction. Compared with controls, multiple sclerosis patients had significantly lower normalized Chao1 diversity, a finding suggesting substantial peripheral T-cell clonal expansion. The multiple sclerosis patient group was slightly younger than the control group. Several TRBV segments, including TRBV5-6, TRBV5-1 and TRBV20-1, were significantly more frequent in patients than controls.

The library relied on PCR. The instrument was an Illumina HiSeq 2500. To reduce PCR and sequencing biases, unique molecular identifiers were built into the TCR beta cDNA libraries. Some 500,000 cDNA molecules were obtained for every 1 to 10 million input T cells, so each molecule roughly corresponded to one T cell. The patient libraries were prepared and sequenced using the same protocol as the earlier healthy control dataset. Within a given batch, samples were prepared together, multiplexed and sequenced on the same HiSeq lane. In the authors' own workflow: MIGEC was used to process the raw barcoded reads, and molecular identifier groups with only a single read were discarded before consensus assembly and CDR3 extraction. Clonotype tables were post-analysed with VDJtools, normalizing diversity by down-sampling all datasets to the smallest sample size. To correct batch-related cross-sample contamination, repertoire overlap clustering matched CDR3 amino acid sequences but not nucleotide sequences. TCRdb reprocessed the public reads (quality trimming at Q25 with fastp, clone calling with MiXCR) and kept in-frame beta chains. Each entry merges the rows of one CDR3 protein and shows their most common DNA and genes. These V and J calls are TCRdb output, not the study's own analysis. The sample contains about 500,000 distinct CDR3 sequences, over 35% of them found a single time. 9.5% to 13% of the sample goes to the ten largest clones.

For CDR1 and CDR2, the germline V gene lists MDHEN and SYDVKM. The V end loses 3 bases and the J end loses 4 bases, and a stretch of 13 bases separates them. The CDR3 runs 15 amino acids, cysteine and phenylalanine included. Only CDR3 DNA is held: 45 bases, read in frame from base 1. This clonotype showed up just a few times. Its antigen is still unknown. Base-call qualities are not available, and no considerably larger clone is one nucleotide away. Sequences were obtained from blood. The rearrangement joined TRBV28 to TRBJ1-5; too little of a D gene remains to name it. This TCR was recovered from a girl aged 5-17 years with multiple sclerosis. The DNA sequence reads TGTGCCAGCAGTTTGACCGGGGTGGGGAATCAGCCCCAGCATTTT. Its product reads: CASSLTGVGNQPQHF.